Below are 27 T cell receptor beta chains sequenced from a single sample in a study of OX40 agonist ivuxolimab in advanced cancers. Assay: immunoSEQ multiplex PCR; the TCRdb copy retains only in-frame clones and omits some. This table holds some 48,000 clones, around 84% found once. The sample consisted of CD4+ or CD8+ T cells sorted from blood, taken in a trial of the OX40 agonist ivuxolimab. The receptors were gathered from an adult with an advanced solid tumor such as melanoma, head and neck, liver or kidney cancer.

V usage is TRBV6-5 and J usage is TRBJ1-1; a possible D gene is TRBD1 (5 bases). Trimming removed 6 bases at V and 5 bases at J, with 19 bases between. The CDR3 has 15 amino acids. Germline loops: CDR1 MNHEY, CDR2 SVGAGI. The CDR3 loop reads CASRPARAGITEAFF. The CDR3 DNA follows: TGTGCCAGCAGACCAGCGCGGGCAGGGATTACTGAAGCTTTCTTT.

The V and J genes are TRBV18 and TRBJ2-2; 7 bases fit TRBD1. CDR1 and CDR2 from the germline V gene are KGHSH and LQKENI. After removal of 4 bases from V and 6 bases from J, the junction contained 2 bases not matched to a gene. The CDR3 loop spans 13 amino acids. This CDR3 is CASSQGAAGELFF. CDR3 bases: TGTGCCAGCTCACAGGGGGCCGCCGGGGAGCTGTTTTTT.

This rearrangement joins TRBV10-2 to TRBJ1-1; perhaps TRBD1 as D (5 bases). Per germline, CDR1 WSHSY and CDR2 SAAADI. V lost 1 base and J lost 0, with 12 bases in between. There are 16 residues in the CDR3. The CDR3 spells CASSELPGPMNTEAFF. In DNA form, the CDR3 reads TGCGCCAGCAGTGAGTTACCGGGGCCCATGAACACTGAAGCTTTCTTT.

The gene calls are TRBV4-3 and TRBJ2-7; the match to TRBD1 covers 8 bases. The CDR3 is made up of 13 amino acids. The V gene end was trimmed by 1 base and the J gene end by 4 bases; junction bases not matched to a gene: 0. Germline V gene lookup returns CDR1 LGHNA and CDR2 YSLEER. CDR3 region: CASSQGTGYEQYF. CDR3 sequence (DNA): TGCGCCAGCAGCCAAGGGACAGGGTACGAGCAGTACTTC.

The V and J genes are TRBV25-1 and TRBJ1-2; TRBD1 aligns across 8 bases. The ends lost 2 bases at V and 3 bases at J; junction bases unmatched: 5. This CDR3 has 15 residues. Germline CDR1 MGHDK, CDR2 SYGVNS. Here the CDR3 DNA reads TGTGCCAGCAGTGAAGGGGACAGGCGCCACTATGGCTACACCTTC. It is translated as CASSEGDRRHYGYTF.

The gene calls are TRBV5-1 and TRBJ1-1; 10 bases agree with TRBD1. The CDR3 length is 14 residues. The V gene end was trimmed by 4 bases and the J gene end by 10 bases; junction bases not matched to a gene: 10. Germline loops: CDR1 SGHRS, CDR2 YFSETQ. CDR3 protein: CASSPRQGAVGAFF. As DNA, the CDR3 is TGCGCCAGCAGCCCTCGACAGGGGGCAGTAGGAGCTTTCTTT. The full variable domain, its missing parts supplied by reference TRBV5-1 and TRBJ1-1, is KAGVTQTPRYLIKTRGQQVTLSCSPISGHRSVSWYQQTPGQGLQFLFEYFSETQRNKGNFPGRFSGRQFSNSRSEMNVSTLELGDSALYLCASSPRQGAVGAFFGQGTRLTVV.

V is TRBV19 and J is TRBJ1-2, with 8 bases lining up with TRBD1. This CDR3 is 14 amino acids long. Germline CDR1 LNHDA, CDR2 SQIVND (reference sequence). V dropped 6 bases and J dropped 5; count of bases not matched to a gene: 8. DNA for the CDR3: TGTGCCAGTAGGCGGGACAGGCCTGGTTATGGCTACACCTTC. It yields the protein CASRRDRPGYGYTF.

The chain recombines TRBV4-1 with TRBJ2-7, with 15 nucleotides matching TRBD2. Per germline, CDR1 MGHRA and CDR2 YSYEKL. CDR3 length: 19 residues. V lost 4 bases to trimming and J lost 0 bases; unmatched junction nucleotides: 10. The CDR3 loop is CASSPTPGLAGGSSYEQYF. The CDR3 DNA reads TGCGCCAGCAGCCCTACTCCGGGACTAGCGGGGGGTTCCTCCTACGAGCAGTACTTC.

V gene TRBV10-3 combines with J gene TRBJ1-2; D unclear. V shed 0 bases and J shed 1 base, with 6 bases lying between them. The CDR3 covers 14 residues. Germline CDR1 reads ENHRY; CDR2 reads SYGVKD. The CDR3 coding sequence is TGTGCCATCAGTGAGTCGACTGTTAACTATGGCTACACCTTC. Its translation is CAISESTVNYGYTF.

This chain joins TRBV19 and TRBJ2-5; possible D gene TRBD2, 5 bases. Trimming removed 3 bases from V and 4 bases from J, with 9 bases in between. The germline V gene encodes CDR1 LNHDA and CDR2 SQIVND (reference sequence). The CDR3 spans 13 residues. The chain's CDR3 is CASSIRLTETQYF. The CDR3 nucleotides read TGTGCCAGTAGTATCAGACTAACAGAGACCCAGTACTTC.

This rearrangement joins TRBV2 to TRBJ1-2; tentatively, D is TRBD1 (6 bases). The germline gives CDR1 SNHLY, CDR2 FYNNEI. The CDR3 consists of 14 residues. The ends were cut back, 6 bases at V and 2 bases at J, with 13 bases in the middle. In DNA, the CDR3 is TGTGCCAGCAGAGAAACCGGGACAAACTATGGCTACACCTTC. This translates into CASRETGTNYGYTF.

V is TRBV28 and J is TRBJ2-1; possibly TRBD2 for D (5 bases). V was clipped by 5 bases and J by 0 bases, with 17 bases between them. Germline loops: CDR1 MDHEN, CDR2 SYDVKM. The CDR3 covers 17 residues. The chain's CDR3 is CASSTRRTGSSYNEQFF. The CDR3 DNA reads TGTGCCAGCAGTACCCGCCGGACTGGTAGCTCCTACAATGAGCAGTTCTTC. The complete variable domain, with remaining parts taken from reference TRBV28 and TRBJ2-1, reads DVKVTQSSRYLVKRTGEKVFLECVQDMDHENMFWYRQDPGLGLRLIYFSYDVKMKEKGDIPEGYSVSREKKERFSLILESASTNQTSMYLCASSTRRTGSSYNEQFFGPGTRLTVL.

V and J are TRBV5-1 and TRBJ1-1; TRBD1 is a possible D gene (6 bases). Trimming pared 0 bases from V and 0 bases from J, leaving 9 bases between. The CDR3 runs to 15 residues. CDR1 and CDR2 (germline): SGHRS, YFSETQ. The CDR3 DNA follows: TGCGCCAGCAGCTTGGGGGACACCATGAACACTGAAGCTTTCTTT. Translating it yields CASSLGDTMNTEAFF.

The chain is built from TRBV5-1 and TRBJ1-6; tentatively, D is TRBD1 (6 bases). This CDR3 spans 15 amino acids. Trimming pared 2 bases from V and 6 bases from J, leaving 12 bases between. Germline CDR1 reads SGHRS; CDR2 reads YFSETQ. CDR3: CASSLEGEGNSPLHF. CDR3 nucleotide sequence: TGCGCCAGCAGCTTAGAGGGGGAGGGTAATTCACCCCTCCACTTT.

The CDR3: CASRTQRGLDGYTF. In DNA form, the CDR3 reads TGTGCCAGCAGGACTCAAAGGGGGCTTGATGGCTACACCTTC. This sequence joins TRBV6-6 and TRBJ1-2; 7 bases agree with TRBD1. The ends lost 6 bases at V and 6 bases at J; junction bases unmatched: 10. The CDR3 extends over 14 amino acids. CDR1 MNHNY and CDR2 SVGAGI come from the germline V gene (reference sequence).

This chain joins TRBV7-5 and TRBJ2-3; TRBD2 reflects the table's D call only, with no check against the DNA. TRBV7-5 is deemed a pseudogene. The CDR3 runs to 18 residues. The CDR3 spells CARSEGLAGVQSTDTQYF. CDR3 bases: TGTGCCAGATCAGAGGGACTAGCGGGAGTTCAGAGCACAGATACGCAGTATTTT.

The rearrangement joins TRBV19 to TRBJ1-5; 7 nucleotides align to TRBD1. The CDR3 consists of 16 residues. Losses at the gene ends were 6 bases for V and 2 bases for J; bases not matched to a gene: 10. Germline V CDR1 and CDR2: LNHDA, SQIVND (reference sequence). The CDR3, as DNA: TGTGCCAGTAGGCCCCCCAGGGGGACAGGCAATCAGCCCCAGCATTTT. It yields the protein CASRPPRGTGNQPQHF.

In DNA, the CDR3 is TGTGCCAGTAGTAATACGGGACAGGGGTCCAACGTCCTGACTTTC. This sequence encodes CASSNTGQGSNVLTF. The rearrangement uses TRBV19 and TRBJ2-6, with 10 positions matching TRBD1. This CDR3 region has 15 residues. The trim removed 4 bases at V and 8 bases at J, leaving 5 bases unmatched. CDR1 LNHDA and CDR2 SQIVND come from the germline V gene (reference sequence).

This clone appeared a few times. V and J are TRBV5-6 and TRBJ1-4; no clear D gene. V dropped 4 bases and J dropped 4 bases, with 11 bases sitting between them. Per germline, CDR1 SGHDT and CDR2 YYEEEE. This CDR3 region has 14 residues. CDR3 in amino acids: CASSPGRSNEKLFF. In DNA form, the CDR3 reads TGTGCCAGCAGCCCCGGTAGGAGTAATGAAAAACTGTTTTTT.

The rearrangement uses TRBV30 and TRBJ2-5; 10 bases are shared with TRBD2. CDR1 is GTSNPN, CDR2 SVGIG, per germline (reference sequence). The J segment lost 5 bases and the V segment lost 3 bases, leaving 9 bases of the junction unmatched. The CDR3 has 15 amino acids. CDR3 in amino acids: CAWSLAGAGLETQYF. Written as DNA, the CDR3 is TGTGCCTGGAGCCTAGCGGGAGCGGGTCTCGAGACCCAGTACTTC.

The V call is TRBV19, the J call TRBJ1-3, with D possibly matching TRBD1 (6 bases). V was trimmed by 6 bases and J by 4 bases, leaving 13 bases between them. In germline, CDR1 is LNHDA, CDR2 SQIVND (reference sequence). This CDR3 has 14 residues. The CDR3 loop reads CASSSGAPGNTIYF. The DNA of the CDR3 is TGTGCCAGTAGCTCGGGGGCGCCGGGAAACACCATATATTTT.

The chain combines TRBV7-3 with TRBJ2-1; weak D call: TRBD2 (6 bases). The CDR3 sequence is 19 residues long. Germline V gives CDR1 SGHTA, CDR2 FQGTGA. Trimming took 2 bases from V and 5 from J, leaving 25 bases between them. The CDR3 loop is CASSLYAGTGTQGNNEQFF. CDR3 DNA: TGTGCCAGCAGCTTATATGCAGGGACCGGGACTCAGGGAAACAATGAGCAGTTCTTC. Full variable domain (outside the CDR3, taken from reference TRBV7-3 and TRBJ2-1): GAGVSQTPSNKVTEKGKYVELRCDPISGHTALYWYRQSLGQGPEFLIYFQGTGAADDSGLPNDRFFAVRPEGSVSTLKIQRTERGDSAVYLCASSLYAGTGTQGNNEQFFGPGTRLTVL.

The chain is built from TRBV6-6 and TRBJ2-7; the D call may be TRBD1 or TRBD2 (5 bases each). V lost 10 bases to trimming and J lost 1 base, with 14 bases between them. CDR1 and CDR2 from the germline V gene are MNHNY and SVGAGI (reference sequence). The CDR3 loop spans 13 amino acids. The CDR3 region has the DNA TGTGCCACGACCCCGGGGCAGTCCTACGAGCAGTACTTC. Protein product: CATTPGQSYEQYF.

The chain couples TRBV4-1 to TRBJ1-6; D is perhaps TRBD1 (5 bases). V was clipped by 3 bases and J by 7 bases, with 16 bases between them. The CDR3 is 16 amino acids. The germline V gene has CDR1 MGHRA and CDR2 YSYEKL. Here the CDR3 DNA reads TGCGCCAGCAGCCACCCATTAGAGGGGAGGAATTCACCCCTCCACTTT. Encoded protein: CASSHPLEGRNSPLHF.

This rearrangement joins TRBV6-1 to TRBJ1-5; a weak D match, TRBD1 (5 bases). Germline lookup yields CDR1 MNHNS and CDR2 SASEGT. V was cut by 0 bases and J by 3 bases, with 12 bases left in between. This CDR3 spans 16 amino acids. This CDR3 is CASSEALDSYNQPQHF. CDR3 DNA: TGTGCCAGCAGTGAAGCCCTAGACAGCTACAATCAGCCCCAGCATTTT.

With respect to this clone: A junction boundary mismatches the germline segment, possibly from a read error. The genes are TRBV7-2 and TRBJ1-1; D remains unclear. The germline CDR1 and CDR2 sequences are SGHTA and FQGNSA. CDR3 size: 17 residues. The CDR3 DNA reads as TGTGCCAGCAGATTAGTAGGTATTGGGCCCCGGAACACTGAAGCTTTCTTT. Translation: CASRLVGIGPRNTEAFF. The entire variable domain, with the rest obtained from reference TRBV7-2 and TRBJ1-1, is as follows: GAGVSQSPSNKVTEKGKDVELRCDPISGHTALYWYRQSLGQGLEFLIYFQGNSAPDKSGLPSDRFSAERTGGSVSTLTIQRTQQEDSAVYLCASRLVGIGPRNTEAFFGQGTRLTVV.

The chain couples TRBV7-7 to TRBJ2-5; 7 positions match TRBD1. Germline CDR1 SSHAT, CDR2 FNYEAQ (reference sequence). The CDR3 totals 13 residues. Losses at the gene ends were 5 bases for V and 5 bases for J; bases not matched to a gene: 5. CDR3 sequence reads: CASSRGQVETQYF. The CDR3, as DNA: TGTGCCAGCAGCCGCGGACAGGTGGAGACCCAGTACTTC.